This T cell receptor beta chain is from a study of OX40 agonist ivuxolimab in advanced cancers. Study information: Among those enrolled, mean age was 60 years (range 23 to 79) and approximately 83% were male. Antecedent anti-PD-1, anti-PD-L1 or anti-CTLA-4 therapy was permissible, with 30% to 50% having received some.

Measured with immunoSEQ multiplex PCR; TCRdb has only the in-frame clones, and not every one. This table holds about 19,000 clones, 75% to 90% found once. V trimming: 1 base; J trimming: 2 bases; junction bases outside the gene matches: 5. The germline gives CDR1 MDHEN, CDR2 SYDVKM. The CDR3 runs to 16 residues. Excluded were patients having autoimmune disease history or systemic immunosuppression. This sequence originates from an adult with an advanced solid tumor such as melanoma, head and neck, liver or kidney cancer. The sample was CD4+ or CD8+ T cells sorted from blood, taken in a trial of the OX40 agonist ivuxolimab. This chain links TRBV28 with TRBJ2-5; 9 nucleotides align to TRBD1. The CDR3 DNA reads TGTGCCAGCAGTTTATCCGGGACAGGGAGGCAAGAGACCCAGTACTTC. Its translation is CASSLSGTGRQETQYF.